Listed here are 24 T cell receptor beta chains from one sample, sequenced in a study of cytomegalovirus exposure and HLA in healthy donors. The PCR contained 60 Vbeta and 13 Jbeta primers. Assay used: immunoSEQ multiplex PCR; TCRdb lists only in-frame clones, some missing. The sample consists of 180,000 or so clones, over 60% of them appearing once. Input material: PBMCs. The receptor set was obtained from a woman between 45 and 60 years old in good health and CMV-seronegative.

The chain employs TRBV14 and TRBJ2-1, with D uncertain. Germline values: CDR1 SGHDN, CDR2 FVKESK. The CDR3 sequence is 12 residues long. Trimming removed 2 bases from V and 4 bases from J, with 3 bases in between. As DNA, the CDR3 is TGTGCCAGCAGCCAATCTTACAATGAGCAGTTCTTC. It is translated as CASSQSYNEQFF.

In the case of this clone: The sample carries other DNA sequences with the same CDR3. The V and J genes are TRBV5-1 and TRBJ2-2, with unresolved D. The ends were cut back, 0 bases at V and 4 bases at J, with 7 bases in the middle. The CDR3 is made up of 14 amino acids. Per germline, CDR1 SGHRS and CDR2 YFSETQ. The CDR3 bases are TGCGCCAGCAGCTTGGGGCAACCCACCGGGGAGCTGTTTTTT. This codes for CASSLGQPTGELFF.

To note about this clone: Other DNA sequences in the same sample also yield this CDR3. CDR3 nucleotide sequence: TGTGCCAGCAGAGAAAGGGGCTATGACACTGAAGCTTTCTTT. Its protein is CASRERGYDTEAFF. The V gene is TRBV6-4, the J gene TRBJ1-1, with D tentatively TRBD1 (5 bases). The CDR3 totals 14 residues. Trimming cost V 6 bases and J 3 bases, with 14 bases left between them. From germline, CDR1 is MRHNA and CDR2 SNTAGT.

This clone was observed once. This sequence joins TRBV5-1 and TRBJ2-6; 10 bases map to TRBD1. J gave up 2 bases and V 0 bases, and 8 bases lay outside the gene matches. The CDR3 is made up of 19 amino acids. The V gene's germline CDR1 is SGHRS and CDR2 YFSETQ. As DNA, the CDR3 is TGCGCCAGCAGCTTGGCCCCGGGACAGGGGCTGACTGGGGCCAACGTCCTGACTTTC. The encoded protein is CASSLAPGQGLTGANVLTF.

V and J are TRBV7-2 and TRBJ2-1; D gene unclear. The germline CDR1 and CDR2 sequences are SGHTA and FQGNSA. V lost 5 bases and J 5 bases, leaving 13 bases between the germline ends. CDR3 length equals 14 residues. The CDR3 spells CASSQRSADNEQFF. For the CDR3, the DNA is TGTGCCAGCAGCCAGAGAAGCGCCGACAATGAGCAGTTCTTC.

The chain carries TRBV7-3 and TRBJ2-1; perhaps TRBD2 as D (7 bases). In germline, CDR1 is SGHTA, CDR2 FQGTGA. The V gene lost 6 bases and the J gene lost 4 bases, with 22 bases spanning the gap. The CDR3 totals 17 residues. The CDR3 bases are TGTGCCAGCAGGCCCCTAGGGGGAGGGGGGGGGTACAATGAGCAGTTCTTC. Protein: CASRPLGGGGGYNEQFF.

The table lists this clone with a few counts. J is TRBJ1-5 and V is TRBV6-1, with D perhaps matching TRBD1 (5 bases). Trimming removed 7 bases from V and 4 bases from J, with 14 bases in between. Germline lookup yields CDR1 MNHNS and CDR2 SASEGT. The CDR3 is made up of 14 amino acids. CDR3 in amino acids: CASKIPGVNQPQHF. The CDR3 nucleotides are TGTGCCAGCAAAATCCCGGGGGTAAATCAGCCCCAGCATTTT.

This clone was seen a single time. Its ends do not fully match the called genes, so a read error is possible. The genes are TRBV7-9 and TRBJ2-1; TRBD1 might be the D (6 bases). The CDR3 extends over 15 amino acids. CDR1 SEHNR and CDR2 FQNEAQ come from the germline V gene (reference sequence). CDR3 amino acids: CSSSRGDIQNNEQFF. DNA for the CDR3: TGTTCCAGCAGCAGAGGGGACATCCAGAACAATGAGCAGTTCTTC.

The chain recombines TRBV25-1 with TRBJ1-4; D is possibly TRBD1 (6 bases). This CDR3 has 12 amino acids. Germline assignment: CDR1 MGHDK and CDR2 SYGVNS. With 7 bases removed from V and 8 bases from J, the gap between germline ends came to 11 bases. CDR3 DNA: TGTGCCAGCACCCGGGACATGGAAAAACTGTTTTTT. This encodes CASTRDMEKLFF. The variable domain in full, completed from reference TRBV25-1 and TRBJ1-4, reads EADIYQTPRYLVIGTGKKITLECSQTMGHDKMYWYQQDPGMELHLIHYSYGVNSTEKGDLSSESTVSRIRTEHFPLTLESARPSHTSQYLCASTRDMEKLFFGSGTQLSVL.

The CDR3, as DNA: TGTGCCATCAGCAGACAGGGGGACAGTGAAAAACTGTTTTTT. Its translation is CAISRQGDSEKLFF. This chain joins TRBV10-3 and TRBJ1-4, with TRBD1 matching 9 bases. CDR1 is ENHRY, CDR2 SYGVKD, per germline. The CDR3 loop spans 14 amino acids. V trimming: 6 bases; J trimming: 7 bases; junction bases outside the gene matches: 6.

This chain links TRBV11-2 with TRBJ1-1; the match to TRBD1 covers 9 bases. CDR3 size: 16 residues. J was trimmed by 7 bases and V by 1 base; bases with no gene match: 10. Germline lookup yields CDR1 SGHAT and CDR2 FQNNGV. The CDR3 loop reads CASSLGPGQGRNEAFF. In DNA, the CDR3 is TGTGCCAGCAGCTTAGGGCCGGGACAGGGACGAAATGAAGCTTTCTTT.

The V and J genes are TRBV6-5 and TRBJ2-1, with D perhaps matching TRBD1 (6 bases). Per germline, CDR1 MNHEY and CDR2 SVGAGI. The CDR3 length is 14 residues. Trimming removed 6 bases at V and 2 bases at J, with 11 bases between. CDR3: CASRMGAAYNEQFF. DNA of the CDR3: TGTGCCAGCAGAATGGGGGCAGCCTACAATGAGCAGTTCTTC.

The chain joins TRBV19 to TRBJ1-4, with 9 bases fitting TRBD1. Trimming removed 7 bases from V and 7 bases from J; junction bases left unmatched: 7. The V gene's germline CDR1 is LNHDA and CDR2 SQIVND (reference sequence). This CDR3 region has 14 residues. This chain's CDR3 is CASTREQGAEKLFF. In nucleotides, the CDR3 is TGTGCCAGTACCCGGGAACAGGGGGCTGAAAAACTGTTTTTT.

The rearrangement joins TRBV25-1 to TRBJ2-5; 7 nucleotides match TRBD1. V was clipped by 4 bases and J by 1 base; unmatched bases: 3. Germline assignment: CDR1 MGHDK and CDR2 SYGVNS. The length of the CDR3 is 14 residues. The CDR3 sequence: CASSGNRGQETQYF. CDR3 bases: TGTGCCAGCAGTGGAAACAGGGGCCAAGAGACCCAGTACTTC.

This clone appeared once. V is TRBV28 and J is TRBJ2-4; a possible D gene is TRBD2 (5 bases). This CDR3 contains 15 residues. V was trimmed by 5 bases and J by 0 bases, leaving 11 bases between them. The germline gives CDR1 MDHEN, CDR2 SYDVKM. The CDR3 DNA reads as TGTGCCAGCAGTCCTTTGGAGGTAGCCAAAAACATTCAGTACTTC. It yields the protein CASSPLEVAKNIQYF.

This clone was seen more than once but under ten times. The rearrangement uses TRBV5-4 and TRBJ2-2; 9 bases are shared with TRBD1. This CDR3 region has 13 residues. CDR1 is SGHNT and CDR2 is YYREEE in the germline V gene (reference sequence). The V and J ends lost 4 bases and 7 bases, in that order; junction bases with no gene match: 2. The CDR3 region is CASSPGQGGELFF. CDR3 coding DNA: TGTGCCAGCAGCCCGGGACAGGGCGGGGAGCTGTTTTTT.

The rearrangement joins TRBV10-3 to TRBJ2-1, with 12 positions matching TRBD2. Losses at the gene ends were 3 bases for V and 4 bases for J; bases not matched to a gene: 7. The CDR3 runs to 17 residues. Germline CDR1 and CDR2: ENHRY and SYGVKD. In DNA, the CDR3 is TGTGCCATCAGTGACCCCCGACTAGCGGGAGTGTACAATGAGCAGTTCTTC. This encodes CAISDPRLAGVYNEQFF.

J is TRBJ1-2 and V is TRBV27; TRBD1 matches 7 bases. CDR1 is MNHEY and CDR2 is SMNVEV in the germline V gene (reference sequence). Losses at the gene ends were 3 bases for V and 7 bases for J; bases not matched to a gene: 5. CDR3 length: 13 amino acids. In nucleotides, the CDR3 is TGTGCCAGCAGTTTCTTACAGGGGTCTGGCTACACCTTC. It is translated as CASSFLQGSGYTF.

This clone was counted between two and nine times. The DNA for the CDR3 is TGTGCCAGCAGCCCACGACAGGGTTCCTACGAGCAGTACTTC. This gives the protein CASSPRQGSYEQYF. V usage is TRBV7-2 and J usage is TRBJ2-7, with 7 bases that match TRBD1. Trimming cost V 5 bases and J 1 base; bases outside gene matches: 5. This CDR3 contains 14 residues. The V gene's germline CDR1 is SGHTA and CDR2 FQGNSA.

The rearrangement uses TRBV14 and TRBJ2-3; 7 positions match TRBD2. Trimming at V came to 4 bases and at J to 5 bases, leaving 9 bases not matched to a gene. The germline V gene encodes CDR1 SGHDN and CDR2 FVKESK. The CDR3 covers 15 residues. The chain's CDR3 is CASSRPPWGGDTQYF. In DNA form, the CDR3 reads TGTGCCAGCAGCCGGCCTCCGTGGGGGGGAGATACGCAGTATTTT.

The chain combines TRBV28 with TRBJ1-1; 7 nucleotides line up with TRBD1. V shed 8 bases, J shed 1 base, and the junction held 10 bases outside the gene matches. Looked up from germline, CDR1 is MDHEN and CDR2 is SYDVKM. The length of the CDR3 is 15 residues. CDR3 protein: CASGTRYRGNTEAFF. The CDR3 DNA reads TGTGCCAGCGGAACCAGATACAGGGGGAACACTGAAGCTTTCTTT.

A word on this clone: Since the CDR3 does not end with the conserved phenylalanine or tryptophan, this likely comes from a read error. The chain is built from TRBV28 and TRBJ1-2; D call uncertain. The germline V gene has CDR1 MDHEN and CDR2 SYDVKM. V lost 4 bases to trimming and J lost 3 bases, with 9 bases between them. The CDR3 totals 13 residues. As DNA, the CDR3 is TGTGCCAGCAGTTCTCGACCTTACTATGGCTACACCCTC. Protein: CASSSRPYYGYTL.

V and J are TRBV28 and TRBJ2-7, with D tentatively TRBD2 (7 bases). The CDR3 runs to 15 residues. Per germline, CDR1 MDHEN and CDR2 SYDVKM. V lost 6 bases and J lost 2, with 17 bases in between. The CDR3 loop is CASSSGGLAPYEQYF. DNA of the CDR3: TGTGCCAGCAGCTCCGGGGGGCTAGCTCCCTACGAGCAGTACTTC. The full variable domain, rest sourced from reference TRBV28 and TRBJ2-7, is DVKVTQSSRYLVKRTGEKVFLECVQDMDHENMFWYRQDPGLGLRLIYFSYDVKMKEKGDIPEGYSVSREKKERFSLILESASTNQTSMYLCASSSGGLAPYEQYFGPGTRLTVT.

This clone was picked up a small number of times. The chain has TRBV29-1 and TRBJ2-4; D unresolved. Germline CDR1 is SQVTM and CDR2 is ANQGSEA. V was cut by 7 bases and J by 0 bases, with 7 bases left in between. The CDR3 loop spans 12 amino acids. In DNA, the CDR3 is TGCAGCGGCCGCGTAGCCAAAAACATTCAGTACTTC. Its protein is CSGRVAKNIQYF.